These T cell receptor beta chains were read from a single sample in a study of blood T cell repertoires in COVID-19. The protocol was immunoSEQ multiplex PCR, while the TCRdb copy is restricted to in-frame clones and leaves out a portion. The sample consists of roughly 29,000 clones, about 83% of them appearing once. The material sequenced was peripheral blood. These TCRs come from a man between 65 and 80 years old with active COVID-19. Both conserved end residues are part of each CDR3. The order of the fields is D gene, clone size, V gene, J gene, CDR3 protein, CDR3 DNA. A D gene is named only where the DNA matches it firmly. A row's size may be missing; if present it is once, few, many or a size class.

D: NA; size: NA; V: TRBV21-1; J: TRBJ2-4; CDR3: CASSRRRSGNIQYF; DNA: TGTGCCAGCAGTCGAAGGAGGTCGGGAAACATTCAGTACTTC
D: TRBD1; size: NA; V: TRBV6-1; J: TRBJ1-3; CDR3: CASSEWGQANTIYF; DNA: TGTGCCAGCAGTGAGTGGGGACAGGCAAACACCATATATTTT
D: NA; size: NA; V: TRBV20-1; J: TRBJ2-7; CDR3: CSATGTYEQYF; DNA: TGCAGTGCAACAGGGACCTACGAGCAGTACTTC
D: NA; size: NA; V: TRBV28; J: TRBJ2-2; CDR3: CASKRRDLNTGELFF; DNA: TGTGCCAGCAAGCGACGGGACTTGAACACCGGGGAGCTGTTTTTT
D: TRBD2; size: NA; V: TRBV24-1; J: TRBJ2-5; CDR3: CATSDASGRTQETQYF; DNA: TGTGCCACCAGTGATGCTAGCGGGAGGACTCAAGAGACCCAGTACTTC
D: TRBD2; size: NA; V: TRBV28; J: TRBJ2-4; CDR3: CASSPGLAGAKNIQYF; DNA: TGTGCCAGCAGTCCCGGACTAGCGGGAGCCAAAAACATTCAGTACTTC
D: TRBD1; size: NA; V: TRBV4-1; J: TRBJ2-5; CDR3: CASSQDGQVETQYF; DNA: TGCGCCAGCAGCCAAGACGGACAGGTGGAGACCCAGTACTTC
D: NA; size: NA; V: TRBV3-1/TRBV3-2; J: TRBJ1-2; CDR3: CASSQGAGDEGYTF; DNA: TGTGCCAGCAGCCAGGGGGCGGGGGATGAAGGCTACACCTTC
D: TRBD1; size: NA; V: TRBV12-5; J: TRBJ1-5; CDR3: CASGLGQGNQPQHF; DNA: TGTGCTAGTGGTTTGGGACAGGGTAATCAGCCCCAGCATTTT
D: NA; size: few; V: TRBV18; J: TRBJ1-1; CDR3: CASSPNRDEAFF; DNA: TGTGCCAGCTCACCGAACAGGGACGAAGCTTTCTTT
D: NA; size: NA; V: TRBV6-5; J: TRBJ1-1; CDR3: CASRATGFGTEAFF; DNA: TGTGCCAGCAGAGCCACAGGCTTCGGCACTGAAGCTTTCTTT
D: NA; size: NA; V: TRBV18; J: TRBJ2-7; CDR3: CASSPQDRLSYEQYF; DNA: TGTGCCAGCTCACCCCAGGACAGACTCTCCTACGAGCAGTACTTC
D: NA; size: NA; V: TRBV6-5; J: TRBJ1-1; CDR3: CASSYSRNTEAFF; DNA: TGTGCCAGCAGTTATAGTAGAAACACTGAAGCTTTCTTT
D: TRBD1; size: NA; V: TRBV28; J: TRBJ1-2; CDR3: CASSLRTGRGGYTF; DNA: TGTGCCAGCAGTCTACGGACAGGAAGGGGTGGCTACACCTTC
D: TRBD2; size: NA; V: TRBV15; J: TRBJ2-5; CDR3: CATSRGGTSGGGLQETQYF; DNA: TGTGCCACCAGCAGAGGTGGGACTAGCGGGGGGGGTCTTCAAGAGACCCAGTACTTC
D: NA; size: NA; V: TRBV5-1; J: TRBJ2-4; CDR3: CASSPGLAKNIQYF; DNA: TGCGCCAGCAGCCCGGGACTAGCCAAAAACATTCAGTACTTC
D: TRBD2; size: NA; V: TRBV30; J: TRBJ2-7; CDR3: CAWSGLAGFSTYEQYF; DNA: TGTGCCTGGAGTGGTCTAGCGGGATTCTCTACCTACGAGCAGTACTTC
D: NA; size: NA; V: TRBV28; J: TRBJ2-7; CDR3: CASSREATYEQYF; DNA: TGTGCCAGCAGCCGAGAGGCCACCTACGAGCAGTACTTC
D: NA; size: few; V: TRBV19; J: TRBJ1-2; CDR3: CASSPRTDGYTF; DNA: TGTGCCAGTAGCCCGCGGACAGATGGCTACACCTTC
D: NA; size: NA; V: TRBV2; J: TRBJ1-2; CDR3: CASSTRRGSGYTF; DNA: TGTGCCAGCAGTACCCGGAGGGGTTCCGGCTACACCTTC
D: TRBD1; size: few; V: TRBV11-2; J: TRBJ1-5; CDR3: CASSEGQGRLHF; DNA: TGTGCCAGCAGCGAAGGACAGGGGCGGTTGCATTTT
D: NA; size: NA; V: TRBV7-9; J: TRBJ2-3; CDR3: CASSLSYTQYF; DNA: TGTGCCAGCAGCTTATCTTATACGCAGTATTTT
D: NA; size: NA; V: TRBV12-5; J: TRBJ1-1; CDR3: CASGPDGGYTEAFF; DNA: TGTGCTAGTGGCCCGGACGGGGGATATACTGAAGCTTTCTTT
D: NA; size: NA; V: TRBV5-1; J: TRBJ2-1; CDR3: CASSLGGRYNEQFF; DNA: TGCGCCAGCAGCTTGGGGGGCAGGTACAATGAGCAGTTCTTC
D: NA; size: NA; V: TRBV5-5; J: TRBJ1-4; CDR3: CASSLEWGEVEKLFF; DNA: TGTGCCAGCAGCTTGGAGTGGGGGGAGGTGGAAAAACTGTTTTTT
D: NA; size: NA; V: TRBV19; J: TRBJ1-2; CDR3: CASRGSNYGYTF; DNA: TGTGCCAGTCGAGGTTCTAACTATGGCTACACCTTC
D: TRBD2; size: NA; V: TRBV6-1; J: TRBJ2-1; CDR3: CAGSEDGLATFYNEQFF; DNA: TGTGCCGGCAGTGAAGATGGACTAGCTACCTTCTACAATGAGCAGTTCTTC
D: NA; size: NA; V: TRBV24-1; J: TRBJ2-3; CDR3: CATSDFLTDTQYF; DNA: TGTGCCACCAGTGATTTCCTGACAGATACGCAGTATTTT
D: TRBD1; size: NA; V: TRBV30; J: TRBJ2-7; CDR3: CAWKHGTGTYEQYF; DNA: TGTGCCTGGAAGCACGGGACAGGGACCTACGAGCAGTACTTC
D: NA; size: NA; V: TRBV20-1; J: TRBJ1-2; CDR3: CSAHDKIGYTF; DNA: TGCAGTGCCCACGACAAGATAGGCTACACCTTC
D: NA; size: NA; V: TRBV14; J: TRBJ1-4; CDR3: CASSHRGQFSLFF; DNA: TGTGCCAGCAGCCATCGAGGGCAGTTTTCACTGTTTTTT
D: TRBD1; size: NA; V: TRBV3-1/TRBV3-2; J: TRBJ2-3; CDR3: CASSTTGGSYTQYF; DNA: TGTGCCAGCAGCACGACAGGGGGCTCCTATACGCAGTATTTT
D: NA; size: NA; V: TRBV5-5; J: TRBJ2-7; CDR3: CASSLSGLRGQGTRYEQYF; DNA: TGTGCCAGCAGCTTAAGTGGACTTCGGGGACAAGGAACCAGATACGAGCAGTACTTC
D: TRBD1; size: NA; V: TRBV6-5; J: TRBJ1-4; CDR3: CASRVGDRGNEKLFF; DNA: TGTGCCAGCAGGGTTGGGGACAGGGGTAATGAAAAACTGTTTTTT
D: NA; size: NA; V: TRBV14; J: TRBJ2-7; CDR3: CASSPTDRFYEQYF; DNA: TGTGCCAGCAGCCCTACTGACAGATTCTACGAGCAGTACTTC
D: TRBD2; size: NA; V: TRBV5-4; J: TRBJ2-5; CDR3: CASSHPSGRDQETQYF; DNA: TGTGCCAGCAGCCATCCTAGCGGGAGGGATCAAGAGACCCAGTACTTC
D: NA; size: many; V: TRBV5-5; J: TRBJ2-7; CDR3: CASSQQGAYEQYF; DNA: TGTGCCAGCAGCCAACAGGGAGCCTACGAGCAGTACTTC
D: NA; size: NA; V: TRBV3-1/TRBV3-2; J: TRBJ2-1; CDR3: CASSLKGDYNNEQFF; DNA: TGTGCCAGCAGCCTCAAGGGCGACTACAACAATGAGCAGTTCTTC
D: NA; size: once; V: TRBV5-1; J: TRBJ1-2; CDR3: CASSLAGTPNYGYTF; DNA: TGCGCCAGCAGCCTAGCCGGGACACCTAACTATGGCTACACCTTC
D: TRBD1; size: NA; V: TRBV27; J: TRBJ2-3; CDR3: CASSSKQGVITDTQYF; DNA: TGTGCCAGCAGTTCAAAACAGGGGGTAATAACAGATACGCAGTATTTT
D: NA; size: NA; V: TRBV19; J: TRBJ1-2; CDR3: CASSKDRPYGYTF; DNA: TGTGCCAGTAGTAAAGACAGGCCCTATGGCTACACCTTC
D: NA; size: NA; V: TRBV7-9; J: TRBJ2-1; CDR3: CASSLISNEQFF; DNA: TGTGCCAGCAGCTTAATTAGCAATGAGCAGTTCTTC
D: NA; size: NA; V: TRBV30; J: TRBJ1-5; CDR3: CAWSGGLGGGNQPQHF; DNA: TGTGCCTGGAGTGGCGGTTTGGGGGGAGGCAATCAGCCCCAGCATTTT
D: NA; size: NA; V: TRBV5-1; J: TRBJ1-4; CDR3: CASSLARGPNEKLFF; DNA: TGCGCCAGCAGCTTGGCCCGAGGGCCCAATGAAAAACTGTTTTTT
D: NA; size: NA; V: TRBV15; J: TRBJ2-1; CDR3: CATSRDRGWTGISLNEQFF; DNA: TGTGCCACCAGCAGAGATCGGGGTTGGACTGGAATAAGCCTGAATGAGCAGTTCTTC
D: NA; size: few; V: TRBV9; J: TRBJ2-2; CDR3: CASSAHTTNTGELFF; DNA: TGTGCCAGCAGCGCCCACACAACGAACACCGGGGAGCTGTTTTTT
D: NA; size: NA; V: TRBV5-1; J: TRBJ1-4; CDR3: CASSRSGPGMGEKLFF; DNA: TGCGCCAGCAGCCGATCCGGCCCGGGAATGGGTGAAAAACTGTTTTTT
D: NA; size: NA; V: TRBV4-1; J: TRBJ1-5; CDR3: CASSQDREGRGNQPQHF; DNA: TGCGCCAGCAGCCAAGATCGGGAGGGTCGAGGCAATCAGCCCCAGCATTTT
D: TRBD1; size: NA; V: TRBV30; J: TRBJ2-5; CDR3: CAWDRDRGETQYF; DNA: TGTGCCTGGGACCGGGACAGGGGGGAGACCCAGTACTTC